The 14 T cell receptor beta chains below all came from one sample that was sequenced in a study of cytomegalovirus exposure and HLA in healthy donors. The PCR ran on 60 Vbeta and 13 Jbeta primers. Sequenced by immunoSEQ multiplex PCR; TCRdb stores in-frame clones only, minus some. The sample lists about 150,000 clones; approximately 72% were seen once. The specimen sequenced was PBMCs. These receptors came from a woman aged 55-69 years in good health and CMV-seronegative.

This clone was seen more than once but under ten times. The chain carries TRBV5-4 and TRBJ2-5; 9 bases are a match to TRBD2. The CDR3 has 15 amino acids. After removal of 4 bases from V and 5 bases from J, the junction contained 9 bases not matched to a gene. Per the germline V gene, CDR1 is SGHNT and CDR2 is YYREEE (reference sequence). The CDR3 nucleotides read TGTGCCAGCAGCCCGCCCTTGCGGGGGGGGGAGACCCAGTACTTC. Protein: CASSPPLRGGETQYF.

This clone was found a few times. The gene calls are TRBV5-6 and TRBJ1-4; D is perhaps TRBD1 (5 bases). The CDR3 runs to 15 residues. Trimming cost V 0 bases and J 5 bases, with 11 bases left between them. Germline-derived CDR1 and CDR2 are SGHDT and YYEEEE. CDR3 nucleotides: TGTGCCAGCAGCTTGGGCGGGACCTTAAATGAAAAACTGTTTTTT. Translated, it gives CASSLGGTLNEKLFF. Full variable domain (outside the CDR3, taken from reference TRBV5-6 and TRBJ1-4): DAGVTQSPTHLIKTRGQQVTLRCSPKSGHDTVSWYQQALGQGPQFIFQYYEEEERQRGNFPDRFSGHQFPNYSSELNVNALLLGDSALYLCASSLGGTLNEKLFFGSGTQLSVL.

This chain joins TRBV4-1 and TRBJ2-3, with 8 positions matching TRBD2. Per the germline V gene, CDR1 is MGHRA and CDR2 is YSYEKL. Trimming at V came to 4 bases and at J to 2 bases, leaving 14 bases not matched to a gene. The length of the CDR3 is 18 residues. For the CDR3, the DNA is TGCGCCAGCAGCCTACAAACAACATCAGCGGGGGCCACAGATACGCAGTATTTT. Its protein is CASSLQTTSAGATDTQYF.

V usage is TRBV7-2 and J usage is TRBJ1-2, with D unclear. This CDR3 has 12 residues. The germline CDR1 and CDR2 sequences are SGHTA and FQGNSA. V lost 1 base and J lost 4, with 4 bases in between. CDR3 sequence reads: CASSLGPYGYTF. As DNA, the CDR3 is TGTGCCAGCAGCTTAGGGCCCTATGGCTACACCTTC.

The chain couples TRBV19 to TRBJ2-1; 7 nucleotides agree with TRBD1. V trimming: 5 bases; J trimming: 4 bases; junction bases outside the gene matches: 14. Germline V gene data show CDR1 as LNHDA and CDR2 as SQIVND (reference sequence). CDR3 size: 17 residues. The CDR3 protein is CASSLFLDRVVYNEQFF. DNA for the CDR3: TGTGCCAGTAGTTTGTTCCTCGACAGGGTCGTTTACAATGAGCAGTTCTTC.

The chain uses TRBV7-6 and TRBJ2-1, with 8 bases matching TRBD1. CDR1 is SGHVS, CDR2 FNYEAQ, per germline. This CDR3 comprises 13 residues. The J segment lost 9 bases and the V segment lost 0 bases, leaving 1 base of the junction unmatched. CDR3 protein: CASSLADRGEQFF. Written as DNA, the CDR3 is TGTGCCAGCAGCTTAGCCGACAGGGGTGAGCAGTTCTTC.

In its sample, this clone was seen once. The chain uses TRBV6-5 and TRBJ2-5, with 7 bases aligning to TRBD1. Gene TRBJ2-7 matches the end of the DNA better, so the J call may be wrong. The germline V gene encodes CDR1 MNHEY and CDR2 SVGAGI. CDR3 length equals 15 residues. CDR3: CASSLTGESSYEQYF. Written as DNA, the CDR3 is TGTGCCAGCAGCCTTACAGGGGAGAGCTCCTACGAGCAGTACTTC.

Worth noting for this clone: The identical CDR3 is also encoded by other nucleotide sequences in the sample. V is TRBV2 and J is TRBJ1-6, with 10 bases matching TRBD1. V gave up 5 bases and J gave up 9 bases; unmatched junction bases: 4. The CDR3 loop spans 14 amino acids. The germline V gene encodes CDR1 SNHLY and CDR2 FYNNEI. The CDR3 DNA reads TGTGCCAGCAGTTGGACAGGGGGTGGTTCACCCCTCCACTTT. It is translated as CASSWTGGGSPLHF.

The V and J genes are TRBV5-1 and TRBJ2-5, with TRBD2 as a possible D gene (5 bases). The V end lost 0 bases, the J end lost 2 bases, and 20 bases lay between the germline ends. The germline V gene encodes CDR1 SGHRS and CDR2 YFSETQ. CDR3 length: 18 amino acids. The CDR3 loop reads CASSLGPLAPAVQETQYF. The CDR3 DNA is TGCGCCAGCAGCTTGGGGCCGCTAGCTCCAGCCGTACAAGAGACCCAGTACTTC.

The genes are TRBV7-3 and TRBJ2-1, with a tentative D call TRBD2 (6 bases). This CDR3 is built from 13 residues. The V and J ends lost 5 bases and 4 bases respectively, with 9 bases between them. Germline values: CDR1 SGHTA, CDR2 FQGTGA. CDR3 amino acids: CASSHSGYNEQFF. CDR3 DNA sequence: TGTGCCAGCAGCCATAGCGGTTACAATGAGCAGTTCTTC. The full variable domain, its missing parts supplied by reference TRBV7-3 and TRBJ2-1, is GAGVSQTPSNKVTEKGKYVELRCDPISGHTALYWYRQSLGQGPEFLIYFQGTGAADDSGLPNDRFFAVRPEGSVSTLKIQRTERGDSAVYLCASSHSGYNEQFFGPGTRLTVL.

The chain recombines TRBV5-6 with TRBJ2-6; perhaps TRBD1 as D (5 bases). Germline V gene lookup returns CDR1 SGHDT and CDR2 YYEEEE. This CDR3 contains 17 residues. Trimming shortened V by 1 base and J by 3 bases, and 14 bases separated the two germline ends. This CDR3 is CASSLTPRDGGANVLTF. The CDR3 coding sequence is TGTGCCAGCAGCTTGACCCCCAGGGATGGTGGGGCCAACGTCCTGACTTTC.

The chain employs TRBV7-2 and TRBJ1-6; tentative D call: TRBD1 (5 bases). The V and J ends lost 7 bases and 0 bases respectively, with 19 bases between them. The CDR3 has 18 amino acids. Germline V lookup: CDR1 SGHTA, CDR2 FQGNSA. In nucleotides, the CDR3 is TGTGCCAGCAAGTGGAGGGGAGGGCCGAGCTCCTATAATTCACCCCTCCACTTT. Its protein is CASKWRGGPSSYNSPLHF.

The rearrangement joins TRBV6-1 to TRBJ2-5; 8 bases fit TRBD2. CDR1 and CDR2 from the germline V gene are MNHNS and SASEGT. V lost 8 bases to trimming and J lost 1 base; unmatched junction nucleotides: 6. The CDR3 extends over 14 amino acids. The CDR3 DNA reads TGTGCCAGCGTACGGGGGGGCCCCCAAGAGACCCAGTACTTC. This translates into CASVRGGPQETQYF.

This chain links TRBV7-9 with TRBJ2-3; D not certain. CDR3 length: 12 residues. The germline V gene encodes CDR1 SEHNR and CDR2 FQNEAQ (reference sequence). Trimming removed 1 base at V and 6 bases at J, with 5 bases between. The CDR3 sequence is CASSLVYDTQYF. Written as DNA, the CDR3 is TGTGCCAGCAGCTTAGTGTATGATACGCAGTATTTT.